This T cell receptor (beta chain) stems from a study of graft-versus-host responses after intestinal transplantation. Method: immunoSEQ multiplex PCR; TCRdb's copy keeps in-frame clones and lacks some. The sample has about 8,200 clones, under 35% seen once. The germline CDR1 and CDR2 sequences are SEHNR and FQNEAQ (reference sequence). The CDR3 length is 15 residues. V lost 3 bases, J lost 5 bases, and 7 bases stayed unmatched. Upon completion of the reaction, proliferating CFSE-low responders, both CD3+CD4+ and CD3+CD8+, were sorted. This clone has only a few counts. The TCR comes from a human patient who received an intestinal transplant. The specimen was alloreactive CD4+ T cells from a mixed lymphocyte reaction culture, collected before intestinal transplant. Regarding subset: CFSE-low proliferating T cells sorted from roughly six-day pre-transplant mixed lymphocyte reaction (GvH or HvG direction). J is TRBJ2-3 and V is TRBV7-9, with 8 positions matching TRBD1. As DNA, the CDR3 is TGTGCCAGCAGCTTCGGACAGGGCCACGGAGATACGCAGTATTTT. It translates to CASSFGQGHGDTQYF. Filled out from reference TRBV7-9 and TRBJ2-3, the complete variable domain reads DTGVSQNPRHKITKRGQNVTFRCDPISEHNRLYWYRQTLGQGPEFLTYFQNEAQLEKSRLLSDRFSAERPKGSFSTLEIQRTEQGDSAMYLCASSFGQGHGDTQYFGPGTRLTVL.